The source of this TCR beta chain is a study of CD8+CD57+ T cells in acquired aplastic anemia. Across the whole study: Mean DNA quantity obtained from sorted CD4+ and CD8+ cells was about 3.2 ug.

Previously, flow cytometry had revealed CD8+CD57+ cell expansion in the patients chosen for sequencing. Every patient was diagnosed with severe acquired aplastic anemia. Remarks on this clonotype: Antigen specificity is unknown.

Points from the study as a whole: Common to patients and controls were roughly 30 CD8+ CDR3 sequences.

Template material for TCR beta VDJ and CDR3 profiling consisted of genomic DNA. TCRdb fed the reads into MiXCR, producing one record per CDR3 protein. The sample yields 200,000 to 250,000 distinct CDR3 sequences, about half seen once. The source is a human donor with aplastic anemia. Sequencing input: sorted CD4+, CD8+, or CD8+CD57+ T cells (not recorded which) from PBMCs.

This CDR3 is CSVGRSNTGELFF. In nucleotides, the CDR3 is TGCAGCGTTGGCCGCAGTAACACCGGGGAGCTGTTTTTT. The gene calls are TRBV29-1 and TRBJ2-2; D unclear. Germline V gene lookup returns CDR1 SQVTM and CDR2 ANQGSEA. V lost 4 bases to trimming and J lost 2 bases, with 8 bases between them. The CDR3 contains 13 residues.